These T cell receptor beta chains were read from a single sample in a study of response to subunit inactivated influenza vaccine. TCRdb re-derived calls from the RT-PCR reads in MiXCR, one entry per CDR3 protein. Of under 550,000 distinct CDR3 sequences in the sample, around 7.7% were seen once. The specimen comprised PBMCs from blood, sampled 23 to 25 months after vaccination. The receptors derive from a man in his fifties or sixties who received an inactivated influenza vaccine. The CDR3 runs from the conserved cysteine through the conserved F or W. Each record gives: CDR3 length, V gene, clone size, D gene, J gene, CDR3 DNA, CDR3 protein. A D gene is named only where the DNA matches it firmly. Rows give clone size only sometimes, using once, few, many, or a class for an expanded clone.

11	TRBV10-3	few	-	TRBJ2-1	TGTGCCATCGGCGACATCAATGAGCAGTTCTTC	CAIGDINEQFF
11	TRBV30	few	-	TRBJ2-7	TGTGCCTGGAGGGGGGGATACGAGCAGTACTTC	CAWRGGYEQYF
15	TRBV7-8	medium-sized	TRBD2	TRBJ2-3	TGTGCCAGCAGCTTAACGGGGGGGCTCGCAGATACGCAGTATTTT	CASSLTGGLADTQYF
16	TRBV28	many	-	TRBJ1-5	TGTGCCAGCCAGAATGGAGGGTTATATAGCAATCAGCCCCAGCATTTT	CASQNGGLYSNQPQHF
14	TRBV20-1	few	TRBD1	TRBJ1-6	TGCAGTGCTAGGAGCGGACAGGGTAGTTCACCCCTCCACTTT	CSARSGQGSSPLHF
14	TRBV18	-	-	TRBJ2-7	TGTGCCAGCTCCCAAGGGGCCGTCTTGGAGGAGCAGTACTTC	CASSQGAVLEEQYF
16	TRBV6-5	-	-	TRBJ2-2	TGTGCCAGCAGTTACACATCCATTGCGAACACCGGGGAGCTGTTTTTT	CASSYTSIANTGELFF
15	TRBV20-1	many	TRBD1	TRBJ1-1	TGCAGTGCTAGTGACAGGGTGTGGGTGAACACTGAAGCTTTCTTT	CSASDRVWVNTEAFF
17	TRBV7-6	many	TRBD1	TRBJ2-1	TGTGCCAGCAGTCGGGAACAGGGGGCCGGATTCTACAATGAGCAGTTCTTC	CASSREQGAGFYNEQFF
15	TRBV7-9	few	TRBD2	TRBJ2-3	TGTGCCAGCAGCTTACGGGGACTACCTAAACATACGCAGTATTTT	CASSLRGLPKHTQYF
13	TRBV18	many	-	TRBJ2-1	TGTGCCAGCTCACCCGAGGGGGTCAATGAGCAGTTCTTC	CASSPEGVNEQFF
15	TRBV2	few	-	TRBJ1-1	TGTGCCAGCAGTGTACAGGCGGGGTGGGACACTGAAGCTTTCTTT	CASSVQAGWDTEAFF
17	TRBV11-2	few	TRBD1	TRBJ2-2	TGTGCCAGCAGCATGTCCCGGGACAGGGCGTGGACCGGGGAGCTGTTTTTT	CASSMSRDRAWTGELFF
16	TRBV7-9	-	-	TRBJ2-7	TGTGCCAGCAGCTTATTGGGGACGGCCGACCCCCACGAGCAGTACTTC	CASSLLGTADPHEQYF
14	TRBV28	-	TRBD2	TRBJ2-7	TGTGCCAGCAGGAGCGGGAGCGAGTCCTACGAGCAGTACTTC	CASRSGSESYEQYF
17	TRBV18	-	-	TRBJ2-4	TGTGCCAGCTCACCGGGTGGACCTGGAATAGCCAAAAACATTCAGTACTTC	CASSPGGPGIAKNIQYF
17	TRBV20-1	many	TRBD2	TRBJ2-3	TGCAGTGCCAAGACACACGGACTAGCGGCAAGCACAGATACGCAGTATTTT	CSAKTHGLAASTDTQYF
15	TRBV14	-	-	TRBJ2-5	TGTGCCAGCAGCCAACATCCTGGGGTACGGGAGACCCAGTACTTC	CASSQHPGVRETQYF
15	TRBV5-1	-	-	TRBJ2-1	TGCGCCAGCAGCTCGGACATCGGTGGTTCCAATGAGCAGTTCTTC	CASSSDIGGSNEQFF
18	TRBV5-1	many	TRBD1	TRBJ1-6	TGCGCCAGCAGCTTGGATCAGGGGGCTGCTCCGCTTAATTCACCCCTCCACTTT	CASSLDQGAAPLNSPLHF
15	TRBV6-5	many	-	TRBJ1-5	TGTGCCAGCAGTTGGGGTTTGAATAGCAATCAGCCCCAGCATTTT	CASSWGLNSNQPQHF
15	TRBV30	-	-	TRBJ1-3	TGTGCCTGGTGTGCGGAGCAGGGATCTGGAAACACCATATATTTT	CAWCAEQGSGNTIYF
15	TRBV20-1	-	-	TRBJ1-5	TGCAGTGCTCTACCTTCGGGAGGGGTGGATCAGCCCCAGCATTTT	CSALPSGGVDQPQHF
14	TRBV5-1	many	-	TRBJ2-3	TGCGCCAGCAGCTTGACCCGGTTCACAGATACGCAGTATTTT	CASSLTRFTDTQYF
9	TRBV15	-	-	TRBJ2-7	TGTGCCACCTTGTCCTATCAGTACTTC	CATLSYQYF
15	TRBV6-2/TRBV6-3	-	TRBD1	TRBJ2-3	TGTGCCAGCAGTTACCCGGGACAGAGCACAGATACGCAGTATTTT	CASSYPGQSTDTQYF
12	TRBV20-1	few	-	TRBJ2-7	TGCAGTGCACCCGGACTATCCTACGAGCAGTACTTC	CSAPGLSYEQYF
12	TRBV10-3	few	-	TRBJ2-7	TGTGCCATCAGCCCAGTGTCCTACGAGCAGTACTTC	CAISPVSYEQYF
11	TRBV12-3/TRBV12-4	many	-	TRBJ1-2	TGTGCCAGCAGTTTAGCCGGGGGCTACACCTTC	CASSLAGGYTF
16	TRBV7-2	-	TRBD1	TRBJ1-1	TGTGCCAGCAGCTTAAGAAGACAGGGGTTGAACACTGAAGCTTTCTTT	CASSLRRQGLNTEAFF
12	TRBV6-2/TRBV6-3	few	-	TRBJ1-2	TGTGCCAGCAGGACGCGGGGATATGGCTACACCTTC	CASRTRGYGYTF
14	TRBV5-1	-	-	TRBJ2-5	TGCGCCAGCAGCTTGGCCCATCCCCAAGAGACCCAGTACTTC	CASSLAHPQETQYF
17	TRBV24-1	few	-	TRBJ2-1	TGTGCCACCAGTGATTCGTCGACTCGGCACTCCTACAATGAGCAGTTCTTC	CATSDSSTRHSYNEQFF
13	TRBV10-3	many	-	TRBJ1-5	TGTGCCATCAGTGGAGACGGCAATCAGCCCCAGCATTTT	CAISGDGNQPQHF
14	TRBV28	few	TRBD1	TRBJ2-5	TGTGCCAGCAGCCCTCAGACAGGGTTGGAGACCCAGTACTTC	CASSPQTGLETQYF
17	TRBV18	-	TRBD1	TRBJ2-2	TGTGCCAGCTCACCCCGGACAGGGCGCGGGGCAGCCGGGGAGCTGTTTTTT	CASSPRTGRGAAGELFF
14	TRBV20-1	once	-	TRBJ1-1	TGCAGTGCTAGGGTGGGCAGCCCGAACACTGAAGCTTTCTTT	CSARVGSPNTEAFF
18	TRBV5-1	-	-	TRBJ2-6	TGCGCCAGCAGCTGGAAGACAGGTACCTCCTCTGGGGCCAACGTCCTGACTTTC	CASSWKTGTSSGANVLTF
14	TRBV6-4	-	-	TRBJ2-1	TGTGCCAGCAGTGCCGGGCCAACAGCATTGGAGCAGTTCTTC	CASSAGPTALEQFF
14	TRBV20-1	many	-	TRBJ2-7	TGCAGTGCTACACTCAGACTAGGCCCCTACGAGCAGTACTTC	CSATLRLGPYEQYF
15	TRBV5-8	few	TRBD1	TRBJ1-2	TGTGCCAGCAGCTTGGATACAGGGGGCGGGTATGGCTACACCTTC	CASSLDTGGGYGYTF
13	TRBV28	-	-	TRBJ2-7	TGTGCCAGCTTTAAAAAGGGAATCTACGAGCAGTACTTC	CASFKKGIYEQYF
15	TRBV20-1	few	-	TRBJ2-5	TGCAGTGCGACAAAAGGGGGGAAAAACCAAGAGACCCAGTACTTC	CSATKGGKNQETQYF
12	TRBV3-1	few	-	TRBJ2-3	TGTGCCAGCAGCGAGAACTCAGATACGCAGTATTTT	CASSENSDTQYF
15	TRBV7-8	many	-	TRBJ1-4	TGTGCCAGCAGCCCTGACGGGGGGCGTAATGAAAAACTGTTTTTT	CASSPDGGRNEKLFF
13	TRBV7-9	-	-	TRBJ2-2	TGTGCCAGCAAGTTAGCGGACACCGGGGAGCTGTTTTTT	CASKLADTGELFF
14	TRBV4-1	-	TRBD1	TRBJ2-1	TGCGCCAGCAGCCACCTGGGACAGTACAATGAGCAGTTCTTC	CASSHLGQYNEQFF
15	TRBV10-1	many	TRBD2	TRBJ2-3	TGCGCCAGCAGTGAGCTAGCGGGGGTAACAGATACGCAGTATTTT	CASSELAGVTDTQYF
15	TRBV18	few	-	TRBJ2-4	TGTGCCAGCTCATGGGGCGGAGAGGCCAAAAACATTCAGTACTTC	CASSWGGEAKNIQYF
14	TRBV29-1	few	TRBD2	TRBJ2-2	TGCAGCGTTGCCAGCGGGGCGGGCACCGGGGAGCTGTTTTTT	CSVASGAGTGELFF
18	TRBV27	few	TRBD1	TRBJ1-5	TGTGCCAGCATACTAAGGGCCCCTGACAGGGTTAGCAATCAGCCCCAGCATTTT	CASILRAPDRVSNQPQHF
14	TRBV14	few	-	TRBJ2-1	TGTGCCAGCAGCCAATCCTCGGCTTACAATGAGCAGTTCTTC	CASSQSSAYNEQFF
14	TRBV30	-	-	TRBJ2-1	TGTGCCTGGACGGTTTCATCTGGGTACAATGAGCAGTTCTTC	CAWTVSSGYNEQFF